Listed below are T cell receptor beta chains from one sample, sequenced in a study of molecular identifiers for immune sequencing clone quantification. TCRdb reprocessed the PCR reads with MiXCR, giving one entry per CDR3 protein. Among approximately 90,000 distinct CDR3 sequences, over 20% were seen once, and the ten largest hold about 0.95%. The sequencing sample was made of naive CD8+ T cells from blood, with Jurkat cell RNA spiked in. The receptors derive from a human donor in good health. Some libraries in this study had Jurkat cell RNA spiked in. Both conserved end residues are part of each CDR3. A D gene is named only where the DNA matches it firmly. The size of a clone is reported for some rows only, either as once, few or many, or as a class for expanded clones.

V: TRBV6-5
size: few
J: TRBJ2-1
D: .
DNA: TGTGCCAGCAGTTCTCCAGGGACGGACAATGAGCAGTTCTTC
CDR3: CASSSPGTDNEQFF

V: TRBV20-1
size: many
J: TRBJ2-3
D: TRBD2
DNA: TGCAGTGCTACAACTAGCGGGAGGGCTGATACGCAGTATTTT
CDR3: CSATTSGRADTQYF

V: TRBV15
size: many
J: TRBJ2-5
D: TRBD1
DNA: TGTGCCACCAGCAACCGACAGGGATTGAAGTACTTC
CDR3: CATSNRQGLKYF

V: TRBV7-9
size: few
J: TRBJ1-2
D: .
DNA: TGTGCCAGCAGCTTCCAGGGGACCTATGGCTACACCTTC
CDR3: CASSFQGTYGYTF

V: TRBV12-3/TRBV12-4
size: many
J: TRBJ2-5
D: TRBD2
DNA: TGTGCCAGCAGTGGGAGCGGGAACGAGACCCAGTACTTC
CDR3: CASSGSGNETQYF

V: TRBV20-1
size: .
J: TRBJ2-7
D: TRBD2
DNA: TGCAGTTTACCAGGGACTAGCGGTAGTTACGAGCAGTACTTC
CDR3: CSLPGTSGSYEQYF

V: TRBV6-5
size: few
J: TRBJ1-3
D: .
DNA: TGTGCCAGCAGTTACGACAAGCTGGGTGGAAACACCATATATTTT
CDR3: CASSYDKLGGNTIYF

V: TRBV4-1
size: many
J: TRBJ1-5
D: .
DNA: TGCGCCAGCAGCCAACCACACAATCAGCCCCAGCATTTT
CDR3: CASSQPHNQPQHF

V: TRBV3-1
size: .
J: TRBJ1-3
D: TRBD1
DNA: TGTGCCAGCAGCCTTAGAGACAGGGCCCTCCCCTCTGGAAACACCATATATTTT
CDR3: CASSLRDRALPSGNTIYF

V: TRBV7-2
size: few
J: TRBJ2-1
D: TRBD2
DNA: TGTGCCAGCAGCTTAGGAGCGGGGGGCCCGCGGTTCTTC
CDR3: CASSLGAGGPRFF

V: TRBV20-1
size: few
J: TRBJ2-5
D: .
DNA: TGCAGTGCTATCCCCAGCCAAGAGACCCAGTACTTC
CDR3: CSAIPSQETQYF

V: TRBV5-4
size: many
J: TRBJ1-2
D: .
DNA: TGTGCCAGCAGCTTGGGGGAAAACTATGGCTACACCTTC
CDR3: CASSLGENYGYTF

V: TRBV12-5
size: .
J: TRBJ2-1
D: TRBD2
DNA: TGTACTAGTGGTCTGGGACTAGCTGGTGAGCAGTTCTTC
CDR3: CTSGLGLAGEQFF

V: TRBV30
size: few
J: TRBJ2-7
D: .
DNA: TGTGCCTGGAGTGCCCTCCGGACCACCGCCGAGCAGTACTTC
CDR3: CAWSALRTTAEQYF

V: TRBV28
size: many
J: TRBJ2-7
D: TRBD1
DNA: TGTGCCAGCAGGCCGGGACAGGGATTTTCCGAGCAGTACTTC
CDR3: CASRPGQGFSEQYF

V: TRBV27
size: few
J: TRBJ2-1
D: .
DNA: TGTGCCAGCAGTCCCACCGGGCCGTTAAACAATGAGCAGTTCTTC
CDR3: CASSPTGPLNNEQFF

V: TRBV19
size: .
J: TRBJ2-7
D: TRBD2
DNA: TGTGCCAGTAGTATATATAGCGGGAGTTACTACGAGCAGTACTTC
CDR3: CASSIYSGSYYEQYF

V: TRBV9
size: .
J: TRBJ2-5
D: TRBD2
DNA: TGTGCCAGCAGCCTCCTGGACGGGGGGTGGGAGGCCCAGTACTTC
CDR3: CASSLLDGGWEAQYF

V: TRBV7-2
size: many
J: TRBJ2-3
D: TRBD2
DNA: TGTGCCAGCAGCTTACCGGGACTAGCGGGAGGAAGTGATACGCAGTATTTT
CDR3: CASSLPGLAGGSDTQYF

V: TRBV6-2/TRBV6-3
size: many
J: TRBJ2-1
D: TRBD2
DNA: TGTGCCAGCAGCCCCCCTAGCGGGAGTTACAATGAGCAGTTCTTC
CDR3: CASSPPSGSYNEQFF

V: TRBV23-1
size: few
J: TRBJ2-3
D: .
DNA: TGCGCCAGCAGTCGAATCGGGACGGATACACAGGCAGATACGCACTATTTT
CDR3: CASSRIGTDTQADTHYF

V: TRBV30
size: many
J: TRBJ1-5
D: .
DNA: TGTGCCTGGAGCCAAACAAGCCTGGGGGATCAGCCCCAGCATTTT
CDR3: CAWSQTSLGDQPQHF

V: TRBV5-5
size: many
J: TRBJ2-7
D: TRBD2
DNA: TGTGCCAGCAGCGGGATATGGACTAGCGGGGCAAACGAGCAGTACTTC
CDR3: CASSGIWTSGANEQYF

V: TRBV19
size: few
J: TRBJ2-6
D: .
DNA: TGTGCCAGTAGTATGTCGGGCGCTGGGGCCAACGTCCTGACTTTC
CDR3: CASSMSGAGANVLTF

V: TRBV20-1
size: .
J: TRBJ2-1
D: TRBD1
DNA: TGCAGTGCTAGTTGGGGACAGGGGGCTCTTTCCTACAATGAGCAGTTCTTC
CDR3: CSASWGQGALSYNEQFF

V: TRBV27
size: many
J: TRBJ2-7
D: TRBD1
DNA: TGTGCCAGCAGTTTTACCGGGACAGGGGGCTTCTACGAGCAGTACTTC
CDR3: CASSFTGTGGFYEQYF

V: TRBV4-3
size: few
J: TRBJ1-1
D: .
DNA: TGCGCCAGCAGCCAAGATTTTAGTGATTTGAACACTGAAGCTTTCTTT
CDR3: CASSQDFSDLNTEAFF

V: TRBV5-1
size: .
J: TRBJ2-7
D: .
DNA: TGCGCCAGCAGCTTGGGGGGCCCCCGTGGCGACGAGCAGTACTTC
CDR3: CASSLGGPRGDEQYF

V: TRBV30
size: many
J: TRBJ2-7
D: .
DNA: TGTGCCTTGGAGGCAGGGAGGCGCGAGCAGTACTTC
CDR3: CALEAGRREQYF

V: TRBV20-1
size: many
J: TRBJ2-2
D: .
DNA: TGCAGTGCTAGTGGGGCGCCAGGGGCGCGGACCGGGGAGCTGTTTTTT
CDR3: CSASGAPGARTGELFF

V: TRBV7-9
size: many
J: TRBJ1-1
D: .
DNA: TGTGCCAGCAGCCCACTATCGGGGTACTTGAACACTGAAGCTTTCTTT
CDR3: CASSPLSGYLNTEAFF

V: TRBV7-9
size: many
J: TRBJ2-3
D: TRBD2
DNA: TGTGCCAGCAGCCCCGGGGGCCAGCGGGAGGCCGGAGATACGCAGTATTTT
CDR3: CASSPGGQREAGDTQYF

V: TRBV29-1
size: many
J: TRBJ2-3
D: TRBD2
DNA: TGCAGCGTTGAAGGGGGACTAGCGGGAGCAGATACGCAGTATTTT
CDR3: CSVEGGLAGADTQYF

V: TRBV13
size: many
J: TRBJ2-3
D: .
DNA: TGTGCCAGCAGCCCCGCAAGGCCTACAACAGATACGCAGTATTTT
CDR3: CASSPARPTTDTQYF

V: TRBV4-3
size: many
J: TRBJ2-1
D: TRBD1
DNA: TGCGCCAGCAGCCAAGGTGGTTGGGACAGAGACTACAATGAGCAGTTCTTC
CDR3: CASSQGGWDRDYNEQFF

V: TRBV29-1
size: many
J: TRBJ2-5
D: TRBD1
DNA: TGCAGCGTCGACTACCCCGGGACAGGTGTCGGAGAGACCCAGTACTTC
CDR3: CSVDYPGTGVGETQYF

V: TRBV7-6
size: .
J: TRBJ2-1
D: TRBD2
DNA: TGTGCCAGCAGCTTAGCCCTAGCGGGGCAACTCTACAATGAGCAGTTCTTC
CDR3: CASSLALAGQLYNEQFF

V: TRBV6-5
size: few
J: TRBJ1-3
D: .
DNA: TGTGCCAGCGCAGGGCCAGGAAACACCATATATTTT
CDR3: CASAGPGNTIYF

V: TRBV12-3/TRBV12-4
size: .
J: TRBJ2-3
D: .
DNA: TGTGCCAGCAGTCCGAGACTAGGGCCAAATACGCAGTATTTT
CDR3: CASSPRLGPNTQYF

V: TRBV6-2/TRBV6-3
size: .
J: TRBJ1-1
D: .
DNA: TGTGCCAGCAGTTATTGGGCAGGAACGAACACTGAAGCTTTCTTT
CDR3: CASSYWAGTNTEAFF

V: TRBV18
size: .
J: TRBJ2-1
D: TRBD2
DNA: TGTGCCAGCTCACCTCCGCCCGGACTAGCATTGTCATTACATCCGGAGCAGTTCTTC
CDR3: CASSPPPGLALSLHPEQFF

V: TRBV29-1
size: few
J: TRBJ2-7
D: .
DNA: TGCAGCGTGGAAAAAGCAGGCCAACCCTCCTACGAGCAGTACTTC
CDR3: CSVEKAGQPSYEQYF

V: TRBV19
size: .
J: TRBJ2-7
D: .
DNA: TGTGCCAGTAGTATTCTAACGAACTCCTACGAGCAGTACTTC
CDR3: CASSILTNSYEQYF

V: TRBV12-3/TRBV12-4
size: .
J: TRBJ1-1
D: .
DNA: TGTGCCAGCAGCCCAGGCGGGGAAAAGAACACTGAAGCTTTCTTT
CDR3: CASSPGGEKNTEAFF

V: TRBV7-6
size: many
J: TRBJ2-2
D: TRBD2
DNA: TGTGCCAGCAGCAGCATCTTAGCGGGGGCCAACACCGGGGAGCTGTTTTTT
CDR3: CASSSILAGANTGELFF

V: TRBV29-1
size: few
J: TRBJ2-5
D: TRBD1
DNA: TGCAGCGTTTTTCCGGGACAGGGGGAACAGACCCAGTACTTC
CDR3: CSVFPGQGEQTQYF

V: TRBV4-3
size: few
J: TRBJ2-7
D: TRBD2
DNA: TGCGCCAGCAGCCAAGATACTCCAGCGGGAGGGCCCTACGAGCAGTACTTC
CDR3: CASSQDTPAGGPYEQYF

V: TRBV20-1
size: .
J: TRBJ2-7
D: .
DNA: TGCAGTGCTAGAGATCTTCAGGGTAGTTACGAGCAGTACTTC
CDR3: CSARDLQGSYEQYF